This passage covers 25 T cell receptor beta chains from one sample sequenced in a study of beta chain features in type 1 diabetes. Broader study findings: Across all four CD4+ subsets, people with type 1 diabetes showed modestly shorter TCRB CDR3s.

What was sequenced were expressed TCRB transcripts, since all of the isolated RNA had been reverse transcribed. The table came from immunoSEQ multiplex PCR; TCRdb's copy has only in-frame clones and leaves some out. The data hold about 650,000 clones, with roughly 12% observed a single time. These receptors lack a known antigen. Sample: naive CD4+ T cells from blood. The receptors derive from a man aged 25 to 40 with type 1 diabetes.

This clone has a handful of counts. This chain connects TRBV7-9 to TRBJ2-5; D is ambiguous. The CDR3 contains 14 residues. V was pared by 1 base and J by 0 bases, with 6 bases between. Germline CDR1 and CDR2: SEHNR and FQNEAQ (reference sequence). CDR3 residues: CASSLESYQETQYF. Written as DNA, the CDR3 is TGTGCCAGCAGCTTAGAGAGCTACCAAGAGACCCAGTACTTC. The full variable domain, with the rest looked up from reference TRBV7-9 and TRBJ2-5, is DTGVSQNPRHKITKRGQNVTFRCDPISEHNRLYWYRQTLGQGPEFLTYFQNEAQLEKSRLLSDRFSAERPKGSFSTLEIQRTEQGDSAMYLCASSLESYQETQYFGPGTRLLVL.

This chain connects TRBV28 to TRBJ2-7, with a possible D match to TRBD1 (5 bases). This CDR3 has 16 amino acids. In germline, CDR1 is MDHEN, CDR2 SYDVKM. Deletions cut 5 bases from V and 0 bases from J, with 17 bases between. DNA for the CDR3: TGTGCCAGCAGTCTAAGCACAGGATTGAGCTCCTACGAGCAGTACTTC. Translated, it gives CASSLSTGLSSYEQYF.

The chain recombines TRBV18 with TRBJ2-1; unclear D gene. The CDR3 contains 11 residues. Trimming shortened V by 3 bases and J by 7 bases, and 4 bases separated the two germline ends. Germline CDR1 reads KGHSH; CDR2 reads LQKENI. CDR3 sequence reads: CASSPKNEQFF. The CDR3 DNA follows: TGTGCCAGCTCACCCAAGAATGAGCAGTTCTTC.

This clone was counted between two and nine times. The rearrangement links TRBV25-1 to TRBJ2-3; the D gene is possibly TRBD2 (6 bases). The CDR3 sequence is 15 residues long. Trimming pared 3 bases from V and 0 bases from J, leaving 10 bases between. Per the germline V gene, CDR1 is MGHDK and CDR2 is SYGVNS. CDR3 nucleotides: TGTGCCAGCAGTGATGGGACTTCGAGCACAGATACGCAGTATTTT. Translation: CASSDGTSSTDTQYF.

The chain recombines TRBV7-2 with TRBJ2-1; tentative D call: TRBD2 (5 bases). The CDR3 sequence is 14 residues long. Trimming took off 5 bases at V and 9 bases at J, with 17 bases between the two ends. Per germline, CDR1 SGHTA and CDR2 FQGNSA. CDR3: CASSPVPGRGEQFF. CDR3 DNA: TGTGCCAGCAGCCCAGTCCCCGGTCGGGGTGAGCAGTTCTTC.

The CDR3 sequence is CASSLKGVQGTEKLFF. DNA for the CDR3: TGTGCCAGCAGCTTGAAAGGGGTTCAGGGTACTGAAAAACTGTTTTTT. This chain joins TRBV5-6 and TRBJ1-4; D is possibly TRBD1 (5 bases). This CDR3 is built from 16 residues. V was trimmed by 1 base and J by 7 bases, leaving 17 bases between them. Germline CDR1 SGHDT, CDR2 YYEEEE.

In this sample, this clone turned up a few times. CDR3 in amino acids: CSVEQIAGVDGYTF. In nucleotides, the CDR3 is TGCAGCGTTGAACAAATCGCAGGGGTAGATGGCTACACCTTC. The V call is TRBV29-1, the J call TRBJ1-2; maybe TRBD1 (6 bases). This CDR3 is 14 amino acids long. Between the trimmed V and J ends, which lost 2 bases and 6 bases, there was a span of 16 bases. From germline, CDR1 is SQVTM and CDR2 ANQGSEA.

This clone was seen more than once but under ten times. V and J are TRBV18 and TRBJ2-3, with D possibly called TRBD1 or TRBD2 (5 bases each). The V end lost 0 bases, the J end lost 2 bases, and 15 bases lay between the germline ends. The CDR3 is 17 residues long. Germline CDR1 and CDR2: KGHSH and LQKENI. CDR3: CASSPPNGGLITDTQYF. DNA of the CDR3: TGTGCCAGCTCACCACCTAATGGGGGATTAATCACAGATACGCAGTATTTT.

This clone turned up a few times. The rearrangement links TRBV7-9 to TRBJ1-2; TRBD1 agrees at 9 bases. V trimming: 5 bases; J trimming: 5 bases; junction bases outside the gene matches: 6. Germline lookup yields CDR1 SEHNR and CDR2 FQNEAQ (reference sequence). The CDR3 is 14 amino acids. The CDR3 region has the DNA TGTGCCAGCAGCCCGGGACAGGGAGGATATGGCTACACCTTC. It yields the protein CASSPGQGGYGYTF.

This clone has only a few counts. The chain is built from TRBV5-6 and TRBJ1-4; D gene unclear. V was clipped by 0 bases and J by 9 bases, with 9 bases between them. CDR3 length: 13 residues. CDR1 SGHDT and CDR2 YYEEEE come from the germline V gene. The DNA for the CDR3 is TGTGCCAGCAGCTTGGCAGAGCAGAAAAAACTGTTTTTT. Amino acid sequence: CASSLAEQKKLFF.

There are a few counts of this clone. The chain employs TRBV5-1 and TRBJ1-5, with unresolved D. Trimming left V 0 bases short and J 7 bases short, with 14 bases between. The CDR3 loop spans 15 amino acids. Germline values: CDR1 SGHRS, CDR2 YFSETQ. CDR3 nucleotide sequence: TGCGCCAGCAGCTTGGGACCTCAGGAGGAGCAGCCCCAGCATTTT. Amino acids: CASSLGPQEEQPQHF.

This chain links TRBV7-2 with TRBJ2-4; a possible D gene is TRBD1 (6 bases). CDR1 SGHTA and CDR2 FQGNSA come from the germline V gene. The CDR3 consists of 14 residues. Between the trimmed V and J ends, which lost 1 base and 7 bases, there was a span of 11 bases. CDR3 DNA: TGTGCCAGCAGCTTAGACAGGGCCGGTAACATTCAGTACTTC. This encodes CASSLDRAGNIQYF.

The chain carries TRBV28 and TRBJ2-6; D uncertain. The length of the CDR3 is 15 residues. V lost 7 bases and J 0 bases, leaving 10 bases between the germline ends. Germline V CDR1 and CDR2: MDHEN, SYDVKM. CDR3 loop: CASNDGLSGANVLTF. CDR3 coding DNA: TGTGCCAGCAACGATGGCCTCTCTGGGGCCAACGTCCTGACTTTC. Drawing the rest from reference TRBV28 and TRBJ2-6, the complete variable domain is DVKVTQSSRYLVKRTGEKVFLECVQDMDHENMFWYRQDPGLGLRLIYFSYDVKMKEKGDIPEGYSVSREKKERFSLILESASTNQTSMYLCASNDGLSGANVLTFGAGSRLTVL.

V gene TRBV6-4 combines with J gene TRBJ2-4; 9 bases match TRBD1. Trimming took 0 bases from V and 9 from J; bases not matched to a gene: 6. CDR1 is MRHNA and CDR2 is SNTAGT in the germline V gene. The length of the CDR3 is 15 residues. The CDR3 is CASSDSHGTGTIQYF. The CDR3 bases are TGTGCCAGCAGTGACTCTCACGGGACAGGGACCATTCAGTACTTC.

This sequence joins TRBV5-4 and TRBJ1-2; a weak D match, TRBD1 (6 bases). The CDR3 length is 14 residues. Trimming shortened V by 5 bases and J by 1 base, and 12 bases separated the two germline ends. Germline V gene sequence: CDR1 SGHNT, CDR2 YYREEE (reference sequence). Here the CDR3 reads CASRYARGNYGYTF. The DNA for the CDR3 is TGTGCCAGCAGATATGCCAGGGGTAACTATGGCTACACCTTC. The full variable domain, its missing parts supplied by reference TRBV5-4 and TRBJ1-2, is ETGVTQSPTHLIKTRGQQVTLRCSSQSGHNTVSWYQQALGQGPQFIFQYYREEENGRGNFPPRFSGLQFPNYSSELNVNALELDDSALYLCASRYARGNYGYTFGSGTRLTVV.

This clone was counted between two and nine times. The chain uses TRBV29-1 and TRBJ1-6, with TRBD1 matching over 9 bases. Trimming cost V 5 bases and J 8 bases; bases outside gene matches: 7. This CDR3 comprises 14 residues. Germline CDR1 is SQVTM and CDR2 is ANQGSEA. The CDR3 loop reads CSVSDRGLDSPLHF. The CDR3 DNA follows: TGCAGCGTTTCGGACAGGGGCTTGGATTCACCCCTCCACTTT.

Note on this clone: The same CDR3 also results from other DNA sequences found in this sample. This rearrangement joins TRBV7-2 to TRBJ1-1; the D is unclear. Germline CDR1 and CDR2: SGHTA and FQGNSA. The CDR3 length is 13 residues. Trimming took off 5 bases at V and 0 bases at J, with 7 bases between the two ends. DNA for the CDR3: TGTGCCAGCAGCCCAACTATGAACACTGAAGCTTTCTTT. Its translation: CASSPTMNTEAFF.

J is TRBJ1-2 and V is TRBV5-1; 8 bases are shared with TRBD1. V was clipped by 4 bases and J by 7 bases; unmatched bases: 12. CDR3 size: 15 residues. In germline, CDR1 is SGHRS, CDR2 YFSETQ. CDR3 sequence reads: CASSTGQGESGGYTF. The CDR3 DNA reads TGCGCCAGCAGCACTGGACAGGGAGAGTCCGGTGGCTACACCTTC.

This clone occurred a few times. The rearrangement joins TRBV4-3 to TRBJ2-7; D is undetermined. The CDR3 runs 14 residues. Germline V CDR1 and CDR2: LGHNA, YSLEER. V was clipped by 4 bases and J by 5 bases, with 15 bases between them. The CDR3 sequence is CASSRASAWDEQYF. The CDR3 DNA is TGCGCCAGCAGCCGCGCCTCGGCTTGGGACGAGCAGTACTTC.

This clone turned up a few times. Other DNA sequences from this sample encode an identical CDR3 as well. The rearrangement uses TRBV30 and TRBJ1-2; a possible D gene is TRBD1 (5 bases). V lost 3 bases and J lost 4, with 9 bases in between. The CDR3 loop spans 12 amino acids. Per the germline V gene, CDR1 is GTSNPN and CDR2 is SVGIG (reference sequence). The CDR3 sequence: CAWSAGGYGYTF. DNA for the CDR3: TGTGCCTGGAGCGCCGGGGGCTATGGCTACACCTTC.

This rearrangement joins TRBV2 to TRBJ2-3; the D gene is possibly TRBD2 (5 bases). V lost 0 bases and J 8 bases, leaving 15 bases between the germline ends. Germline CDR1 SNHLY, CDR2 FYNNEI. The length of the CDR3 is 15 residues. The CDR3 nucleotides read TGTGCCAGCAGTGAAGCGAGTAGCGAGCTGGTTACGCAGTATTTT. It yields the protein CASSEASSELVTQYF.

The chain links TRBV19 to TRBJ1-1; D may be TRBD1 (6 bases). This CDR3 region has 13 residues. Trimming removed 3 bases from V and 4 bases from J, with 9 bases in between. CDR1 LNHDA and CDR2 SQIVND come from the germline V gene (reference sequence). CDR3 sequence: CASSMIRGTEAFF. The CDR3 DNA reads as TGTGCCAGTAGTATGATCAGGGGCACTGAAGCTTTCTTT.

The chain is built from TRBV18 and TRBJ1-6; a possible D gene is TRBD1 (6 bases). Per the germline V gene, CDR1 is KGHSH and CDR2 is LQKENI. Trimming removed 1 base from V and 4 bases from J, with 11 bases in between. The CDR3 has 16 amino acids. The CDR3, as DNA: TGTGCCAGCTCACCACTCCCGGGGGCTTATAATTCACCCCTCCACTTT. Its protein is CASSPLPGAYNSPLHF.

This sequence joins TRBV2 and TRBJ2-2, with D unresolved. The germline V gene has CDR1 SNHLY and CDR2 FYNNEI. The CDR3 extends over 13 amino acids. V lost 5 bases to trimming and J lost 7 bases, with 11 bases between them. Here the CDR3 reads CASSLSSFGELFF. As DNA, the CDR3 is TGTGCCAGCAGTCTATCTAGTTTCGGGGAGCTGTTTTTT. The entire variable domain, with the rest obtained from reference TRBV2 and TRBJ2-2, is as follows: EPEVTQTPSHQVTQMGQEVILRCVPISNHLYFYWYRQILGQKVEFLVSFYNNEISEKSEIFDDQFSVERPDGSNFTLKIRSTKLEDSAMYFCASSLSSFGELFFGEGSRLTVL.

A word on this clone: The same CDR3 arises from other DNA sequences in this sample as well. The DNA of the CDR3 is TGCAGCGTAGGGACAGGTACCTACGAGCAGTACTTC. The encoded protein is CSVGTGTYEQYF. This chain joins TRBV29-1 and TRBJ2-7, with 8 positions matching TRBD1. Per the germline V gene, CDR1 is SQVTM and CDR2 is ANQGSEA. Losses at the gene ends were 6 bases for V and 2 bases for J; bases not matched to a gene: 3. This CDR3 is built from 12 residues.